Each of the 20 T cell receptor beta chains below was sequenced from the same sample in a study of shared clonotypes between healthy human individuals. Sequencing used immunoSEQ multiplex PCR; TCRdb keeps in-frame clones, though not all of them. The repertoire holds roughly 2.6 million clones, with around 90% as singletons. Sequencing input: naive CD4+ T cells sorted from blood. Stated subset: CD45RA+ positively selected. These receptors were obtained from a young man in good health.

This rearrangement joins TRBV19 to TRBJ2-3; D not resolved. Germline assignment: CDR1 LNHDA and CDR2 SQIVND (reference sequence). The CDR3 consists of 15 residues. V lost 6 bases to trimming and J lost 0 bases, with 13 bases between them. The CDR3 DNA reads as TGTGCCAGTAGCTTTGGATCCTTCAGCACAGATACGCAGTATTTT. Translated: CASSFGSFSTDTQYF.

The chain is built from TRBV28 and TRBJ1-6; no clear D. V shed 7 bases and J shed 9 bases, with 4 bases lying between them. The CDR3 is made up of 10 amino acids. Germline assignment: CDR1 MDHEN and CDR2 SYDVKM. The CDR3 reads CASKGSPLHF. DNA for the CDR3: TGTGCCAGCAAGGGTTCACCCCTCCACTTT.

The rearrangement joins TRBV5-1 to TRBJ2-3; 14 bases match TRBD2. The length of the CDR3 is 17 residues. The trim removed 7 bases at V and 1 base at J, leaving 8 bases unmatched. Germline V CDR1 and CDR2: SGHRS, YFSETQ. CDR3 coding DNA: TGCGCCAGCTCCGGGACTAGCGGGGGCAAGGGCACAGATACGCAGTATTTT. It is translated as CASSGTSGGKGTDTQYF.

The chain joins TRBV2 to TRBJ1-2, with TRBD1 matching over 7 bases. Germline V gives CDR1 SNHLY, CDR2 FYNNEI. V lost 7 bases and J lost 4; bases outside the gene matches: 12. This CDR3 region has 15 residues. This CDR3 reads CASTEGATPSYGYTF. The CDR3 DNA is TGTGCCAGCACCGAGGGGGCCACCCCTTCCTATGGCTACACCTTC.

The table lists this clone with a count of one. CDR3: CASSALNGVFDSNQPQHF. The DNA for the CDR3 is TGTGCCAGCAGTGCCCTAAATGGGGTTTTCGACAGCAATCAGCCCCAGCATTTT. The rearrangement uses TRBV6-1 and TRBJ1-5; no clear D. The CDR3 totals 18 residues. Germline CDR1 MNHNS, CDR2 SASEGT. V gave up 4 bases and J gave up 1 base, with 20 bases separating them.

The CDR3 loop is CASSAGSDYTKNIQYF. The CDR3 region has the DNA TGTGCCAGCAGCGCAGGGTCCGACTATACCAAAAACATTCAGTACTTC. The chain combines TRBV9 with TRBJ2-4; either TRBD1 or TRBD2 may supply D (5 bases each). Germline-derived CDR1 and CDR2 are SGDLS and YYNGEE. With 3 bases removed from V and 2 bases from J, the gap between germline ends came to 15 bases. The CDR3 totals 16 residues.

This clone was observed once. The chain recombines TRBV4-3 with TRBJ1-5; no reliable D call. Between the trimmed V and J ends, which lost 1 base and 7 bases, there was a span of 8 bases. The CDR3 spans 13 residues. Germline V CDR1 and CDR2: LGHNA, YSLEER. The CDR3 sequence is CASSQVEGQPQHF. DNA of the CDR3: TGCGCCAGCAGCCAAGTAGAAGGGCAGCCCCAGCATTTT.

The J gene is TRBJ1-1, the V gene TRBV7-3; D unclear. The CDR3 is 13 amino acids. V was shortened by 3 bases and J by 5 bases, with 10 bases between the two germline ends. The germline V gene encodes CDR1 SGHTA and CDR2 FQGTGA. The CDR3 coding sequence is TGTGCCAGCAGCTTTTGGGAGGGAACTGAAGCTTTCTTT. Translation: CASSFWEGTEAFF.

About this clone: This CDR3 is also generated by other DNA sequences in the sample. CDR3 residues: CASSYSGTDSNQPQHF. CDR3 DNA sequence: TGTGCCAGCAGCTACTCCGGGACAGATAGCAATCAGCCCCAGCATTTT. V usage is TRBV7-9 and J usage is TRBJ1-5; 7 bases line up with TRBD1. The trim removed 4 bases at V and 0 bases at J, leaving 6 bases unmatched. This CDR3 contains 16 residues. Germline V gene data show CDR1 as SEHNR and CDR2 as FQNEAQ (reference sequence).

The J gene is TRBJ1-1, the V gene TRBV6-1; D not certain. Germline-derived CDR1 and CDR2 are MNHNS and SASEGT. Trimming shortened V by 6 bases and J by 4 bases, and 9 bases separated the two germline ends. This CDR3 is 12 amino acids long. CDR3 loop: CASSGVGTEAFF. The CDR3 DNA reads TGTGCCAGCAGCGGGGTTGGCACTGAAGCTTTCTTT.

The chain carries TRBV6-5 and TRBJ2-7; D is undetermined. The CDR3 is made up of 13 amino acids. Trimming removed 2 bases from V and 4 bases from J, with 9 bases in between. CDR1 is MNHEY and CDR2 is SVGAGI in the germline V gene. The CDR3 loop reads CASSYGALYEQYF. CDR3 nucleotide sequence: TGTGCCAGCAGTTACGGAGCCCTTTACGAGCAGTACTTC.

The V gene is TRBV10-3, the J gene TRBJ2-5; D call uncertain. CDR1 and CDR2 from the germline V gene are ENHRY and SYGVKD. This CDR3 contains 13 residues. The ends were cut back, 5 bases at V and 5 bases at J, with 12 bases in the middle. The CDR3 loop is CAISSTLPETQYF. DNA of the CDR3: TGTGCCATCAGTTCCACACTCCCGGAGACCCAGTACTTC.

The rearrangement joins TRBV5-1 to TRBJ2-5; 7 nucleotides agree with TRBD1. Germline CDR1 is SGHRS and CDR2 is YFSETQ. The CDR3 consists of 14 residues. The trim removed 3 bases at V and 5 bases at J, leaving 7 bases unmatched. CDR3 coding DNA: TGCGCCAGCAGCTCGACAGGGTTTGGCGAGACCCAGTACTTC. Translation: CASSSTGFGETQYF. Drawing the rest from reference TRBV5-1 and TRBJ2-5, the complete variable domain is KAGVTQTPRYLIKTRGQQVTLSCSPISGHRSVSWYQQTPGQGLQFLFEYFSETQRNKGNFPGRFSGRQFSNSRSEMNVSTLELGDSALYLCASSSTGFGETQYFGPGTRLLVL.

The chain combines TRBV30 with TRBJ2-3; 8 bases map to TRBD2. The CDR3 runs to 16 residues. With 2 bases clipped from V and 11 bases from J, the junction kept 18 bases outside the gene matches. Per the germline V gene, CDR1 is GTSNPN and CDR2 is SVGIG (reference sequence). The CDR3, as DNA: TGTGCCTGGAGTTTTAGAGTTACTAGCGGAATATCCCTGCAGTATTTT. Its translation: CAWSFRVTSGISLQYF.

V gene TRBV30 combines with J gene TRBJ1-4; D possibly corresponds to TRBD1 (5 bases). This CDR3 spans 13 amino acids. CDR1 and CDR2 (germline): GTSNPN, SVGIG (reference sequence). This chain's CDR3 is CAGAGAANEKLFF. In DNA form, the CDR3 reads TGTGCTGGAGCTGGGGCAGCTAATGAAAAACTGTTTTTT. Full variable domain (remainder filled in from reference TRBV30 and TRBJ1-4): SQTIHQWPATLVQPVGSPLSLECTVEGTSNPNLYWYRQAAGRGLQLLFYSVGIGQISSEVPQNLSASRPQDRQFILSSKKLLLSDSGFYLCAGAGAANEKLFFGSGTQLSVL.

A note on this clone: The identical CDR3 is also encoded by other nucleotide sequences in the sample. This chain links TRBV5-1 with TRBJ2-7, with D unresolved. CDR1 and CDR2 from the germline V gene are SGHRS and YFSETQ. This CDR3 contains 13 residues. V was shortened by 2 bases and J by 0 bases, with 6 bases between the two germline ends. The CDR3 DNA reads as TGCGCCAGCAGCTTCAGTAGCTCCTACGAGCAGTACTTC. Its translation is CASSFSSSYEQYF. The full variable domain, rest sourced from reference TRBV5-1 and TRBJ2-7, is KAGVTQTPRYLIKTRGQQVTLSCSPISGHRSVSWYQQTPGQGLQFLFEYFSETQRNKGNFPGRFSGRQFSNSRSEMNVSTLELGDSALYLCASSFSSSYEQYFGPGTRLTVT.

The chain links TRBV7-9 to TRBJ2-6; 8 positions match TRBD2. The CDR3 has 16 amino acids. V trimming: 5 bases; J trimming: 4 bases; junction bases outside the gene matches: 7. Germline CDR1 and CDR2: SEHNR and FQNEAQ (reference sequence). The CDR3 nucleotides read TGTGCCAGCAGCCCTGGCGGGGGGCGCGGGGCCAACGTCCTGACTTTC. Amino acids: CASSPGGGRGANVLTF.

The CDR3 loop is CASSPLAGGRGEQFF. CDR3 nucleotide sequence: TGTGCCAGCTCACCACTAGCGGGGGGAAGGGGTGAGCAGTTCTTC. V and J are TRBV18 and TRBJ2-1; 10 bases line up with TRBD2. The CDR3 has 15 amino acids. Germline CDR1 KGHSH, CDR2 LQKENI. V shed 1 base, J shed 9 bases, and the junction held 6 bases outside the gene matches.

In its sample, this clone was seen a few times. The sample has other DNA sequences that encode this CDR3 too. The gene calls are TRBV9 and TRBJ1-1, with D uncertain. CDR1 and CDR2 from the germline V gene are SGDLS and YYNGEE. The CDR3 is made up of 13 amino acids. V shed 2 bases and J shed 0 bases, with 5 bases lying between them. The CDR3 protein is CASSVRVNTEAFF. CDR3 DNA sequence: TGTGCCAGCAGCGTTAGGGTGAACACTGAAGCTTTCTTT. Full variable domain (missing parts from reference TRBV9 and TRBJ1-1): DSGVTQTPKHLITATGQRVTLRCSPRSGDLSVYWYQQSLDQGLQFLIQYYNGEERAKGNILERFSAQQFPDLHSELNLSSLELGDSALYFCASSVRVNTEAFFGQGTRLTVV.

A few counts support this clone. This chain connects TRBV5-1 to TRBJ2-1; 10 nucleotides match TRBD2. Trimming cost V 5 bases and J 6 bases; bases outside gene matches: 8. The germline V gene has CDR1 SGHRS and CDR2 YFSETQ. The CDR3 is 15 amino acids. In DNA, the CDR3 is TGCGCCAGCAGTTCTGTAGCGGGAGGTGTCAATGAGCAGTTCTTC. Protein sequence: CASSSVAGGVNEQFF.